The 28 T cell receptor beta chains given below trace back to one sample, sequenced in a study of tumor-infiltrating lymphocytes in primary liver carcinoma. Joint extraction of RNA and DNA used roughly 19-33 mg of bulk tissue that was unsorted. A constant-region primer served to make TCR beta cDNA from about 490 ng total RNA. Three nested multiplex PCR rounds, a slightly modified ARM-PCR, produced the libraries for TCR beta. It was with TRBV1-TRBV30 forward primers and a C-beta reverse primer that the first two PCR rounds were run, at about 9 cycles each. TCRdb independently ran MiXCR on the multiplex PCR reads; one entry per CDR3 protein. The sample gives about 64,000 distinct CDR3 sequences, around 64% of which show up once; 40% to 45% is in the top ten. Sequencing was done on a sample of liver tumor tissue from sampling region 4. This sample's subset: tumor region T4, right-lateral pole. The receptors derive from a man aged 40-50 years with primary liver carcinoma and hepatitis B virus infection.

V and J are TRBV19 and TRBJ1-5, with a weak D call TRBD1 (5 bases). Trimming cost V 3 bases and J 5 bases, with 14 bases left between them. Germline CDR1 reads LNHDA; CDR2 reads SQIVND (reference sequence). The CDR3 covers 15 residues. The CDR3 nucleotides read TGTGCCAGTAGTATGACTTTGGGGGGGTATCAGCCCCAGCATTTT. Amino acids: CASSMTLGGYQPQHF. Filled out from reference TRBV19 and TRBJ1-5, the complete variable domain reads DGGITQSPKYLFRKEGQNVTLSCEQNLNHDAMYWYRQDPGQGLRLIYYSQIVNDFQKGDIAEGYSVSREKKESFPLTVTSAQKNPTAFYLCASSMTLGGYQPQHFGDGTRLSIL.

This clonotype occurred once. One end of the junction fails to match germline, which may point to a read error. The V gene is TRBV28, the J gene TRBJ1-5, with a tentative D call TRBD1 (5 bases). CDR1 and CDR2 (germline): MDHEN, SYDVKM. CDR3 size: 15 residues. CDR3 bases: TGTGCCAGCACTTTAGGTGGGACGGTCCATCAGCCCCAGCATTTT. Its protein is CASTLGGTVHQPQHF. Filled out from reference TRBV28 and TRBJ1-5, the complete variable domain reads DVKVTQSSRYLVKRTGEKVFLECVQDMDHENMFWYRQDPGLGLRLIYFSYDVKMKEKGDIPEGYSVSREKKERFSLILESASTNQTSMYLCASTLGGTVHQPQHFGDGTRLSIL.

Details on this clonotype: A much larger clonotype is one base distant, so this may be a read error. The chain couples TRBV11-2 to TRBJ1-4; the match to TRBD1 covers 7 bases. Germline CDR1 is SGHAT and CDR2 is FQNNGV. The CDR3 is made up of 16 amino acids. The ends lost 7 bases at V and 4 bases at J; junction bases unmatched: 12. The CDR3 here is CASNATTGFGNEKLFF. The CDR3 nucleotides read TGTGCCAGCAACGCCACGACAGGGTTTGGTAATGAAAAACTGTTTTTT.

In regard to this clonotype: One junction end does not reproduce the germline sequence, and a read error may be involved. The chain links TRBV4-3 to TRBJ1-2; TRBD1 matches 7 bases. The CDR3 totals 15 residues. CDR1 LGHNA and CDR2 YSLEER come from the germline V gene. The CDR3 region has the DNA TGCGCCAGCAGCCAAGACAGGGGGGCATTATATGACTACACCTTC. This encodes CASSQDRGALYDYTF.

As to this clonotype: This CDR3 fails to terminate in the conserved phenylalanine or tryptophan, so it likely reflects a read error. The rearrangement joins TRBV28 to TRBJ2-2; possible D gene TRBD2, 7 bases. The CDR3 loop spans 14 amino acids. The germline CDR1 and CDR2 sequences are MDHEN and SYDVKM. Trimming took off 8 bases at V and 6 bases at J, with 16 bases between the two ends. For the CDR3, the DNA is TGTGCCAGCCTTGGGGGGGCTAGGTCCGGGGAGCTGTTTCTT. Translating it yields CASLGGARSGELFL.

The chain combines TRBV19 with TRBJ2-3; D possibly matches TRBD1 or TRBD2 (5 bases each). The CDR3 sequence is 16 residues long. V was pared by 8 bases and J by 1 base, with 19 bases between. Per germline, CDR1 LNHDA and CDR2 SQIVND (reference sequence). The CDR3 bases are TGTGCCAGTTGTGCACCAGGGTCGAGGGGCACAGATACGCAGTATTTT. Amino acid sequence: CASCAPGSRGTDTQYF. Full variable domain (missing parts from reference TRBV19 and TRBJ2-3): DGGITQSPKYLFRKEGQNVTLSCEQNLNHDAMYWYRQDPGQGLRLIYYSQIVNDFQKGDIAEGYSVSREKKESFPLTVTSAQKNPTAFYLCASCAPGSRGTDTQYFGPGTRLTVL.

As to this clonotype: One end of the junction does not line up with germline, which may come from a read error. This chain connects TRBV29-1 to TRBJ1-1; 8 bases line up with TRBD1. This CDR3 comprises 15 residues. The germline CDR1 and CDR2 sequences are SQVTM and ANQGSEA. CDR3 amino acids: CSVAGGWGMNAEAFF. The CDR3 coding sequence is TGCAGTGTTGCAGGGGGCTGGGGGATGAACGCTGAAGCTTTCTTT.

A remark on this clonotype: Since no conserved phenylalanine or tryptophan closes the CDR3, a read error is the likely cause. V usage is TRBV29-1 and J usage is TRBJ2-4; a weak D match, TRBD2 (6 bases). The CDR3 is 14 amino acids. Germline assignment: CDR1 SQVTM and CDR2 ANQGSEA. Trimming removed 4 bases from V and 8 bases from J, with 18 bases in between. The CDR3 sequence: CSVVGPSGGDIQYS. CDR3 nucleotides: TGCAGCGTTGTGGGGCCCTCCGGCGGGGACATTCAGTACTCC.

The sample holds a few counts of this clonotype. The chain employs TRBV10-2 and TRBJ2-7; D remains unclear. The germline V and J ends were trimmed by 6 bases and 7 bases, with 13 bases remaining between them. Germline V gene sequence: CDR1 WSHSY, CDR2 SAAADI. This CDR3 contains 12 residues. CDR3 amino acids: CASRLISTEQYF. The CDR3 nucleotides read TGCGCCAGCAGACTAATTAGCACTGAGCAGTACTTC.

Concerning this clonotype itself: The conserved phenylalanine or tryptophan normally closing the CDR3 is absent here, so this likely arose from a read error. The rearrangement links TRBV28 to TRBJ2-7; 7 bases line up with TRBD2. Per germline, CDR1 MDHEN and CDR2 SYDVKM. Losses at the gene ends were 8 bases for V and 7 bases for J; bases not matched to a gene: 17. The CDR3 consists of 15 residues. The CDR3, as DNA: TGTGCCAGCGGACTAGTGGGAGCCAGTCGGTATGAGCAGTACTTA. Amino acids: CASGLVGASRYEQYL.

The chain recombines TRBV4-2 with TRBJ2-7, with TRBD2 matching over 11 bases. This CDR3 is 17 amino acids long. Trimming took 10 bases from V and 4 from J; bases not matched to a gene: 18. From germline, CDR1 is LGHNA and CDR2 YNFKEQ. The CDR3 loop reads CATTVLAGVYKSYEQYF. The CDR3 DNA sequence: TGTGCCACTACTGTACTAGCGGGAGTTTATAAGTCATACGAGCAGTACTTC.

The chain employs TRBV20-1 and TRBJ2-4; 9 bases are shared with TRBD2. V gave up 0 bases and J gave up 7 bases; unmatched junction bases: 13. The germline gives CDR1 DFQATT, CDR2 SNEGSKA (reference sequence). This CDR3 comprises 17 residues. The CDR3 nucleotides are TGCAGTGCTAGAGATCAAGTGACTAGCGGAGGGAACAACATTCAGTACTTC. This encodes CSARDQVTSGGNNIQYF.

In regard to this clonotype: Sequence at one end of the junction differs from germline and may be a read error. The chain combines TRBV11-2 with TRBJ2-1, with TRBD2 identical over 11 bases. The CDR3 length is 17 residues. Germline assignment: CDR1 SGHAT and CDR2 FQNNGV. CDR3 region: CPSMRGSGRASYNEQFF. CDR3 DNA sequence: TGTCCCAGCATGAGAGGTAGCGGGAGGGCCAGTTACAATGAGCAGTTCTTC.

Regarding this clonotype: The junction and the germline gene differ at one end; a read error may be behind it. The chain is built from TRBV4-1 and TRBJ2-6, with 11 nucleotides matching TRBD2. This CDR3 spans 21 amino acids. Germline V lookup: CDR1 MGHRA, CDR2 YSYEKL. In nucleotides, the CDR3 is TGTGCCAGCACCCAAGTCGGACTAGCGGGCCTGAAGGCGGTCGGGGCCAACGTCCTGACTTTC. Translated: CASTQVGLAGLKAVGANVLTF.

A word on this clonotype: A much larger clone differs by one base, so this may be a read error. V is TRBV2 and J is TRBJ2-7; tentatively, D is TRBD2 (7 bases). This CDR3 region has 14 residues. Between the trimmed V and J ends, which lost 8 bases and 3 bases, there was a span of 17 bases. CDR1 is SNHLY and CDR2 is FYNNEI in the germline V gene. CDR3 loop: CASGGAGRNYEQYF. Here the CDR3 DNA reads TGTGCCAGCGGGGGGGCTGGCCGAAACTACGAGCAGTACTTC.

This clonotype turned up a few times. One end of the junction fails to match germline, which may point to a read error. This sequence joins TRBV6-2 or TRBV6-3 and TRBJ2-3; a possible D gene is TRBD2 (5 bases). The CDR3 has 12 residues. Germline V CDR1 and CDR2: MNHEY, SVGEGT. The CDR3 spells CASTSGADRQYF. Here the CDR3 DNA reads TGTGCCAGCACCTCAGGAGCGGATAGGCAGTATTTT.

For this clonotype: It may be a read error: a sequence one base away is much more abundant. The J gene is TRBJ2-5, the V gene TRBV30; TRBD2 aligns across 12 bases. V was pared by 5 bases and J by 6 bases, with 4 bases of the junction left unmatched. The germline V gene has CDR1 GTSNPN and CDR2 SVGIG (reference sequence). This CDR3 comprises 13 residues. The CDR3 protein is CAWSGLAGQTQYF. CDR3 DNA sequence: TGTGCCTGGTCAGGACTAGCGGGACAGACCCAGTACTTC.

The table lists this clonotype with a few counts. This chain joins TRBV7-3 and TRBJ2-7; 9 bases map to TRBD2. From germline, CDR1 is SGHTA and CDR2 FQGTGA. The CDR3 is made up of 18 amino acids. V shed 1 base, J shed 2 bases, and the junction held 12 bases outside the gene matches. The CDR3 is CASSLKVSGAGGAYEQYF. In nucleotides, the CDR3 is TGTGCCAGCAGCTTAAAGGTCTCAGGTGCGGGAGGGGCCTACGAGCAGTACTTC.

As regards this clonotype: At one end, the junction sequence differs from germline, possibly due to a read error. The gene calls are TRBV6-5 and TRBJ1-6; 8 nucleotides line up with TRBD1. Germline CDR1 is MNHEY and CDR2 is SVGAGI. The CDR3 has 15 residues. This CDR3 is CANSYTTGDNSPLHF. CDR3 nucleotide sequence: TGTGCCAACAGTTACACGACAGGGGATAATTCACCACTCCACTTT.

For this clonotype: Since the CDR3 does not end with the conserved phenylalanine or tryptophan, this likely comes from a read error. The J gene is TRBJ1-5, the V gene TRBV4-1, with D maybe TRBD1 (5 bases). This CDR3 is 15 amino acids long. Germline values: CDR1 MGHRA, CDR2 YSYEKL. In nucleotides, the CDR3 is TGCGCCAGCAGCCAAGATCATGGGGGAAATCAGCCTCAGCATTCT. Translation: CASSQDHGGNQPQHS.

Of note for this clonotype: The junction and the germline gene differ at one end; a read error may be behind it. The CDR3 nucleotides read TGTGCCATCATGGAGGGAGCCGGGGAGCTGTTTTTC. This encodes CAIMEGAGELFF. The V gene is TRBV10-3, the J gene TRBJ2-2; possibly TRBD2 for D (6 bases). The CDR3 runs to 12 residues. Germline V gene sequence: CDR1 ENHRY, CDR2 SYGVKD.

Comment on this clonotype: The conserved phenylalanine or tryptophan normally closing the CDR3 is absent here, so this likely arose from a read error. CDR3: CASRERSSYGQYI. The CDR3 DNA follows: TGTGCCAGCAGGGAGCGGAGCTCCTACGGGCAGTACATC. The chain recombines TRBV6-1 with TRBJ2-7; perhaps TRBD2 as D (5 bases). The length of the CDR3 is 13 residues. Per germline, CDR1 MNHNS and CDR2 SASEGT.

As to this clonotype: This may be a read error, as it is one base from a much larger clone. The V call is TRBV12-3 or TRBV12-4, the J call TRBJ1-1, with D possibly matching TRBD1 (5 bases). The CDR3 runs to 12 residues. This CDR3 reads CASTPGNTETFF. DNA for the CDR3: TGTGCCAGCACCCCAGGGAACACTGAAACTTTCTTT.

Notes on this clonotype: A clone one base away is much larger, so this may be a read error. The gene calls are TRBV4-3 and TRBJ2-1; no clear D gene. The V and J ends lost 0 bases and 3 bases respectively, with 9 bases between them. This CDR3 spans 15 amino acids. The V gene's germline CDR1 is LGHNA and CDR2 YSLEER. CDR3 sequence reads: CASSQDFGYYNEQFF. DNA of the CDR3: TGCGCCAGCAGCCAAGATTTCGGCTACTACAATGAGCAGTTCTTC.

This clonotype was detected a few times. A much larger clone differs by one base, so this may be a read error. The final CDR3 position lacks the conserved phenylalanine or tryptophan, pointing to a likely read error. The genes are TRBV11-3 and TRBJ2-1; unclear D gene. The ends were cut back, 4 bases at V and 6 bases at J, with 7 bases in the middle. Germline CDR1 reads SGHNT; CDR2 reads YENEEA. The CDR3 covers 12 residues. The CDR3 DNA is TGTGCCAGCAGCTCAAACGCCAATGAGCAGTTCATC. This codes for CASSSNANEQFI.

The J gene is TRBJ2-7, the V gene TRBV11-2; 9 bases are a match to TRBD1. CDR3 length equals 15 residues. The germline V gene encodes CDR1 SGHAT and CDR2 FQNNGV. CDR3 DNA sequence: TGTACTAGCAGCCGAGGGACAGGGAGAACCTACGAGCAGTACTTC. The encoded protein is CTSSRGTGRTYEQYF.

This clonotype was recorded many times. The chain recombines TRBV2 with TRBJ2-6; D possibly corresponds to TRBD1 (6 bases). Trimming removed 6 bases from V and 2 bases from J, with 11 bases in between. The germline gives CDR1 SNHLY, CDR2 FYNNEI. The CDR3 is 15 amino acids. CDR3 loop: CASSSQGTGANVLTF. CDR3 in DNA: TGTGCCAGCAGCTCCCAGGGGACTGGGGCCAACGTCCTGACTTTC. The full variable domain, its missing parts supplied by reference TRBV2 and TRBJ2-6, is EPEVTQTPSHQVTQMGQEVILRCVPISNHLYFYWYRQILGQKVEFLVSFYNNEISEKSEIFDDQFSVERPDGSNFTLKIRSTKLEDSAMYFCASSSQGTGANVLTFGAGSRLTVL.

The CDR3 region has the DNA TGTGCCAGCAGTGAATGGCAGGGGGCGGATGAGCAGTTCTTC. Translated: CASSEWQGADEQFF. This sequence joins TRBV6-1 and TRBJ2-1; 8 nucleotides match TRBD1. Germline loops: CDR1 MNHNS, CDR2 SASEGT. This CDR3 region has 14 residues. Trimming at V came to 2 bases and at J to 8 bases, leaving 5 bases not matched to a gene.